This entry features one T cell receptor (beta chain) sequence. The data originate from a study of shared clonotypes between healthy human individuals. This CDR3 region has 16 residues. The germline gives CDR1 SNHLY, CDR2 FYNNEI. V trimming: 7 bases; J trimming: 2 bases; junction bases outside the gene matches: 11. Only in-frame clones appear in the TCRdb table, and some are missing; sequencing was by immunoSEQ multiplex PCR. This sample has around 1.1 million clones; 60% to 85% occur once, and the top ten carry about 0.94%. The sequencing sample was made of memory CD4+ T cells from PBMCs. The subset was: CD45RA-negative fraction. The genes are TRBV2 and TRBJ2-5, with 9 nucleotides matching TRBD1. The TCR comes from a man aged 18 to 29 in good health. Some clones in this sample may be carry-over from other donors' samples. As DNA, the CDR3 is TGTGCCAGCACCTCCGCCGGGGGGACAGGGCAAGAGACCCAGTACTTC. It translates to CASTSAGGTGQETQYF.